Listed below are T cell receptor beta chains from one sample, sequenced in a study of OX40 agonist ivuxolimab in advanced cancers. Only in-frame clones appear in the TCRdb table, and some are missing; sequencing was by immunoSEQ multiplex PCR. The sample includes around 76,000 clones, around 86% seen only once; the top ten take about 8%. The sequencing used CD4+ or CD8+ T cells sorted from blood, collected in a trial of the OX40 agonist ivuxolimab. Every receptor here comes from an adult with an advanced solid tumor such as melanoma, head and neck, liver or kidney cancer. Both conserved end residues are part of each CDR3. A D gene is named only where the DNA matches it firmly. Where a row states a size, it is once, few, many or the class of an expanded clone; other rows omit it.

TRBV15	TRBD1	15	few	TRBJ1-6	TGTGCCACCAGCAGAGAGGACAGGGTGTATTCACCCCTCCACTTT	CATSREDRVYSPLHF
TRBV7-9	NA	13	NA	TRBJ1-2	TGTGCCAGCAGCTTTGAGGGTGGTAATGGCTACACCTTC	CASSFEGGNGYTF
TRBV28	TRBD2	15	once	TRBJ2-1	TGTGCCAGCAGAGTTCGGGAGGGTCGCTACAATGAGCAGTTCTTC	CASRVREGRYNEQFF
TRBV5-1	NA	16	NA	TRBJ1-1	TGCGCCAGCAGCTTGGGCGGGGGGGGCAGGAACACTGAAGCTTTCTTT	CASSLGGGGRNTEAFF
TRBV28	NA	14	once	TRBJ2-6	TGTGCCAGCAGTTTGGCCGCTGGGGCCAACGTCCTGACTTTC	CASSLAAGANVLTF
TRBV28	NA	14	NA	TRBJ1-1	TGTGCCAGCGGACTCGTCGGGGCGGGGACTGAAGCTTTCTTT	CASGLVGAGTEAFF
TRBV19	TRBD1	13	NA	TRBJ2-5	TGTGCCAGTAGGAAGACAGGGTACGAGACCCAGTACTTC	CASRKTGYETQYF
TRBV5-1	NA	14	few	TRBJ2-1	TGCGCCAGCAGCTTGGTTGGGGTTTCCAATGAGCAGTTCTTC	CASSLVGVSNEQFF
TRBV9	NA	14	once	TRBJ2-7	TGTGCCAGCAGCGTAGGACTAGGCCCCTACGAGCAGTACTTC	CASSVGLGPYEQYF
TRBV2	NA	12	NA	TRBJ2-1	TGTGCCAGCAACTATTTTAGCAATGAGCAGTTCTTC	CASNYFSNEQFF
TRBV5-1	TRBD1	15	NA	TRBJ2-6	TGCGCCAGCAGCCCAGGACAGGCTGGGGCCAACGTCCTGACTTTC	CASSPGQAGANVLTF
TRBV7-2	NA	13	few	TRBJ1-5	TGTGCCAGCAGCCCCATCCGAGGGCAGCCCCAGCATTTT	CASSPIRGQPQHF
TRBV6-1	TRBD1	15	NA	TRBJ2-1	TGTGCCAGCAGCTGGACAGGGAGCTCCTACAATGAGCAGTTCTTC	CASSWTGSSYNEQFF
TRBV5-1	TRBD1	12	few	TRBJ1-1	TGCGCCAGCAGTCCGGACAGGGTTGAAGCTTTCTTT	CASSPDRVEAFF
TRBV7-2	TRBD2	16	few	TRBJ2-1	TGTGCCAGCAGCTTACGCGGGGCTAGCGGGACGCGTGAGCAGTTCTTC	CASSLRGASGTREQFF
TRBV7-2	NA	14	NA	TRBJ1-4	TGTGCCAGCAGCTTCCAGGGCTTCAGGGAAAAACTGTTTTTT	CASSFQGFREKLFF
TRBV29-1	TRBD1	13	NA	TRBJ1-2	TGCAGCGTTGTGACAGGGGGTTACTATGGCTACACCTTC	CSVVTGGYYGYTF
TRBV6-6	NA	11	NA	TRBJ2-5	TGTGCCAGCAGTTGGCAAGAGACCCAGTACTTC	CASSWQETQYF
TRBV5-1	TRBD2	14	NA	TRBJ2-7	TGCGCCAGCAGCCCTGGGACTAGCGGGGGGGCACAGTACTTC	CASSPGTSGGAQYF
TRBV6-5	TRBD1	14	NA	TRBJ1-2	TGTGCCAGCAGTTACTCGAGCAGGGGGCTTGGCTACACCTTC	CASSYSSRGLGYTF
TRBV18	NA	17	NA	TRBJ2-3	TGTGCCAGCTCACAACAGGACACGGGTTTATTGGGGGATACGCAGTATTTT	CASSQQDTGLLGDTQYF
TRBV6-1	NA	14	NA	TRBJ1-1	TGTGCCAGCAGTGAAGGGAACTTTAGGACTGAAGCTTTCTTT	CASSEGNFRTEAFF
TRBV7-8	NA	14	NA	TRBJ2-7	TGTGCCAGCAGCTTAGTAGGGGCGCATAACGAGCAGTACTTC	CASSLVGAHNEQYF
TRBV19	NA	16	NA	TRBJ2-2	TGTGCCAGTAGGGGAGGTGCGGGTGCTAACACCGGGGAGCTGTTTTTT	CASRGGAGANTGELFF
TRBV19	NA	17	once	TRBJ1-4	TGTGCCAGTAGTATAGTCGGGCAGGGGAGGAAGGATGAAAAACTGTTTTTT	CASSIVGQGRKDEKLFF
TRBV7-9	TRBD2	15	NA	TRBJ2-1	TGTGCCAGCAGCTACACGACTAGCGGGGAGCATGAGCAGTTCTTC	CASSYTTSGEHEQFF
TRBV2	TRBD1	15	NA	TRBJ2-7	TGTGCCAGCAGTCGGGGACAGGGTGGGGTATACGAGCAGTACTTC	CASSRGQGGVYEQYF
TRBV5-4	NA	11	NA	TRBJ1-1	TGTGCCAGCAGCTTGGTGGGAGAAGCTTTCTTT	CASSLVGEAFF
TRBV30	TRBD1	14	NA	TRBJ1-5	TGTGCCTGGAGTCAGGGGGCCCCAAATCAGCCCCAGCATTTT	CAWSQGAPNQPQHF
TRBV28	NA	13	NA	TRBJ2-1	TGTGCCGCTGGGGGACGATCCTACAATGAGCAGTTCTTC	CAAGGRSYNEQFF
TRBV28	NA	16	NA	TRBJ1-1	TGTGCCAGCAGTTTACTCCGGGGGGGCTTGAACACTGAAGCTTTCTTT	CASSLLRGGLNTEAFF
TRBV28	NA	16	NA	TRBJ2-2	TGTGCCAGCAGTGCCTCCGGACACCCGAACACCGGGGAGCTGTTTTTT	CASSASGHPNTGELFF
TRBV10-3	NA	14	NA	TRBJ1-1	TGTGCCATCAGTGAAATCGTTGGACATTCTGAAGCTTTCTTT	CAISEIVGHSEAFF
TRBV6-5	NA	13	once	TRBJ2-7	TGTGCCAGCAGTTTAACATTCTCCTACGAGCAGTACTTC	CASSLTFSYEQYF
TRBV5-1	TRBD2	14	few	TRBJ2-1	TGCGCCAGCAGCTGGGGGGGAACCAGGAATGAGCAGTTCTTC	CASSWGGTRNEQFF
TRBV5-1	TRBD2	17	NA	TRBJ2-7	TGCGCCAGCAGCTTGGGAGTTAGCGGGAGTAATCTCTACGAGCAGTACTTC	CASSLGVSGSNLYEQYF
TRBV7-2	NA	14	NA	TRBJ2-7	TGTGCCAGCAGCTTACGGCCACAGGGTTCCGAGCAGTACTTC	CASSLRPQGSEQYF
TRBV4-1	NA	15	NA	TRBJ2-3	TGCGCCAGCAGCCAAGTAGGGGGGGCAGCAGATACGCAGTATTTT	CASSQVGGAADTQYF
TRBV5-6	NA	15	NA	TRBJ1-5	TGTGCCAGCAGCTTGGGGCTCCAAGGCAATCAGCCCCAGCATTTT	CASSLGLQGNQPQHF
TRBV5-6	TRBD1	13	NA	TRBJ1-2	TGTGCCAGCAGCTTGGGACAGGGTCGGGGCTACACCTTC	CASSLGQGRGYTF
TRBV6-6	NA	14	once	TRBJ1-5	TGTGCCACATCGGAGGGCCTAAGCAATCAGCCCCAGCATTTT	CATSEGLSNQPQHF
TRBV10-3	TRBD1	15	NA	TRBJ1-1	TGTGCCATCAGTGAGGGAGGCCAGGGGGCGCTAGGAGCTTTCTTT	CAISEGGQGALGAFF
TRBV10-3	NA	15	NA	TRBJ2-1	TGTGCCATCAGTGAAGGTAGCAGAGGGGACAATGAGCAGTTCTTC	CAISEGSRGDNEQFF
TRBV11-3	NA	13	few	TRBJ1-6	TGTGCCAGCAGCTCCCATTCTAATTCACCCCTCCACTTT	CASSSHSNSPLHF
TRBV30	NA	12	NA	TRBJ1-1	TGTGCCTCCAGCAGGGGAAACACTGAAGCTTTCTTT	CASSRGNTEAFF
TRBV5-1	TRBD1	14	NA	TRBJ1-3	TGCGCCAGCAGCTTGCAGGGGGCTGGAAACACCATATATTTT	CASSLQGAGNTIYF
TRBV7-6	NA	19	NA	TRBJ2-6	TGTGCCAGCAGCCCGAGGAGGGGACAACAACGAACTGGGGCCAACGTCCTGACTTTC	CASSPRRGQQRTGANVLTF
TRBV5-1	NA	15	NA	TRBJ2-5	TGCGCCAGCAGGAAGGGAGGGGGGGCAGCAGAGACCCAGTACTTC	CASRKGGGAAETQYF
TRBV2	NA	14	NA	TRBJ1-5	TGTGCCAGCAGTCCCGGGACACTAAATCAGCCCCAGCATTTT	CASSPGTLNQPQHF
TRBV5-1	TRBD2	16	NA	TRBJ2-1	TGCGCCAGCAGCCTAACACTAGCGGACTCCTACAATGAGCAGTTCTTC	CASSLTLADSYNEQFF
TRBV14	NA	15	NA	TRBJ1-6	TGTGCCAGCAGCCAAGATGCAGGGTCGACTTCACCCCTCCACTTT	CASSQDAGSTSPLHF
TRBV5-4	NA	13	NA	TRBJ1-2	TGTGCCAGCACCACATCTAACAACTATGGCTACACCTTC	CASTTSNNYGYTF
TRBV28	TRBD2	17	NA	TRBJ2-1	TGTGCCAGCAGTTTGGGACTAGGGGGGGCTCCCCTTTTTGAGCAGTTCTTC	CASSLGLGGAPLFEQFF